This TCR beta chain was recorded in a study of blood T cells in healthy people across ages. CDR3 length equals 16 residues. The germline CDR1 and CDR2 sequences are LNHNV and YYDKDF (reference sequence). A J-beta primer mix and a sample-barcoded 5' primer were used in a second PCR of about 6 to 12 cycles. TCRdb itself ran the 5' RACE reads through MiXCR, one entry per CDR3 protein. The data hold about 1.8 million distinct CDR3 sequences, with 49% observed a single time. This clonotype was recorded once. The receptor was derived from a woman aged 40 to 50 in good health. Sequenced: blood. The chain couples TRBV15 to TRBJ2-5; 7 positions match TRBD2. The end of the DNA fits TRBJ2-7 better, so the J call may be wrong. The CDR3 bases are TGTGCCACCAGCAGAACGGAAGCGGGGCGCTCCTACGAGCAGTACTTC. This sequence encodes CATSRTEAGRSYEQYF.